This T cell receptor (beta chain) was found in a study of cytomegalovirus exposure and HLA in healthy donors (dated by TCRdb to 2016 to 2017). At the level of the whole study: An earlier analysis of some 550 of the donors reported about 250 Gb of sequence data and around 120 million unique TCR beta sequences from roughly 200 million T cells. An early release covering some 640 HLA-typed donors comprised about 310 gigabases of sequencing data and tens of millions of unique TCR sequences. Of the roughly 410 genotyped donors, 81% were placed in the genetic ancestry cluster associated with self-reported Caucasian donors. The study was designed to test whether signatures of past pathogen exposure could be identified by cataloging public T cell receptors. The study used immunosequencing to profile the T cell repertoires of under 700 subjects and linked those repertoires to cytomegalovirus serostatus. Along with the roughly 670-subject first cohort, a separate validation cohort of some 130 different subjects was used. High-throughput TCR immunosequencing, statistical association of individual TCRs with disease status, and machine learning were combined to predict cytomegalovirus infection status. A later analysis re-analyzed previously published TCR beta repertoires from approximately 700 donors and added high-resolution HLA genotyping to study TCR occurrence patterns. In the later analysis, no new phenotypic data were used to find candidate immune exposures; instead, reliance was placed on TCR beta sequences and their occurrence across donors. In an earlier analysis of several hundred of the donors, high-throughput TCR beta sequencing was used to judge whether each TCR beta V gene segment behaved as functional or pseudogenic. Donor age, sex, ethnicity and CMV serostatus were compiled together with the repertoire data. A later genetic analysis used genome-wide SNP genotypes for about three fifths of the 666 donors, treating that subset as a discovery cohort. All discovery cohort repertoires had been generated on a single sequencing platform. HLA typing included class I and class II loci at four-digit resolution. The number of typed donors differed by locus: about 620-640 for A, B, C, DRB1 and DQB1; approximately 540 for DQA1; 606 for DPA1; and around 490 for DPB1. About five DR-DQ haplotypes were handled as single units for association and clustering, since linkage in the cohort was strong. Among roughly 400 genotyped donors of the cohort, an average of approximately 240,000 unique TCR beta nucleotide sequences was sequenced per donor, of which 15% to 20% were non-productive. Here is what the overall study found, with its caveats: A later genetic analysis reported fewer N-insertions in productive TCRs among donors in an Asian-associated ancestry cluster than the approximately 700-donor mean. HLA typing was unavailable for some donors at each locus, so association tests used only the typed subset. Most CMV-associated TCR beta chains appeared to be HLA-restricted in a later analysis, and the HLA associations seemed to be driven largely by CMV exposure. In a later analysis, several top co-occurrence clusters were reported to appear linked to parvovirus B19, influenza, CMV and Epstein-Barr virus. In vitro tests confirmed that a few of the cytomegalovirus-associated TCR beta chains recognize cytomegalovirus antigens. A further reported finding was that TCR beta sequences accurately predicted the HLA-A and HLA-B alleles for most subjects in the first cohort. Presence/absence analyses assumed roughly uniform sequencing depth across donors, an assumption that may not hold. V-gene and J-gene trimming of TCR beta chains was associated with a missense DCLRE1C variant in a later genetic analysis, and the association was replicated in an independent cohort. Across donors, most TCR sequences were observed very rarely, whereas some public TCRs were present in many individuals. In a later analysis, TCR association rates were found to vary across HLA loci, with the most associated TCRs seen for DRB1 alleles and the fewest for HLA-C alleles. A total of about 180 TCR beta chains were listed by the study as associated with cytomegalovirus. For the cohort, immune exposure information was limited to CMV serostatus. The classifier was reported to diagnose cytomegalovirus status with high specificity and sensitivity in both the original cohort and the validation cohort. An earlier analysis of 587 of the donors showed that most TCR beta V segments appeared in productive rearrangements either about 87% or about 30% of the time, which broadly matched IMGT annotations. A cluster of highly shared sequence variants was judged likely to represent a technical artifact of the sequencing pipeline. Some IMGT-functional V segments, including TRBV6-2 and TRBV6-3, could not be distinguished by the 87-base-pair reads and were therefore excluded. In a later analysis, HLA-associated TCR beta chains showed more clonal expansion and lower generation probabilities than non-associated chains that were equally common. In this cohort, only TCR beta chains were sequenced, and detectable features were limited by the absence of alpha or paired-chain data. The earlier analysis of fewer than 750 of the donors excluded roughly 16 rarely observed V segments, including chromosome 9 orphons, because counts were too low. A later analysis associated 15,000 to 20,000 TCR beta sequences with specific HLA alleles at a false discovery rate of 0.05. Correlated functional status among segregating V segments might reflect linkage disequilibrium, but an unknown experimental factor could not be ruled out. The authors suggested that the approach could potentially be generalized to other disease states and immunological phenotypes. Assigning TCR associations to individual alleles was difficult when HLA alleles, especially DR and DQ, strongly co-occurred.

The cohort consisted of 650 to 700 healthy bone marrow donors. At the time of sampling, all cohort members were nominally healthy, though unrecorded immune exposures were likely present. The donor was CMV seronegative and belonged to the group of under 400 seronegative cohort members. Every donor gave a peripheral blood sample, and the peripheral blood mononuclear cells from that sample were used for TCR beta sequencing. The Qiagen DNeasy Blood Extraction Kit was used to extract genomic DNA from the blood cell samples. Library preparation used the immunoSEQ multiplex PCR assay. For the multiplex PCR, a mixture combining 60 forward primers for TCR Vbeta segments and 13 reverse primers for TCR Jbeta segments was used. The CDR3 region of rearranged TCR beta genes was amplified from genomic DNA with a multiplex PCR assay. Amplified TCR beta libraries were sequenced as 87-base-pair reads on the Illumina HiSeq System. Under the source paper's analysis protocol: A later analysis counted about 80 million unique TCR beta chains across the 550 to 800 repertoires, and 10 million to 11 million of these chains were shared by at least two donors. To remove PCR and sequencing errors, raw reads were error-corrected and collapsed into unique sequences using a nearest-neighbor algorithm that merged closely related sequences. To assign V, D and J gene segments, CDR3 sequences were aligned to IMGT reference sequences. Each retained sequence needed at least a six-nucleotide match to both a V gene segment and a J gene segment. A rearrangement counted as productive if the CDR3 had no stop codons and remained in frame with V and J, and every other rearrangement counted as non-productive. Following IMGT convention, CDR3 was defined as the stretch from the second conserved V-encoded cysteine to the conserved J-encoded phenylalanine. In an earlier analysis of more than 550 of the donors, sequences lacking an unambiguous match to a single V gene segment were excluded. In an earlier analysis of almost 600 of the donors, a V segment was called functional when productive rearrangements were above 56.7%, and segregating when the standard deviation between donors exceeded 5%. A statistical classification framework was developed to diagnose cytomegalovirus status using the catalog of TCR beta chain sequences. A later analysis assigned V and J genes by comparing TCR nucleotide sequences with IMGT/GENE-DB human TR gene sequences. A later analysis assigned CDR3 sequences and most-parsimonious VDJ recombination scenarios with the TCRdist pipeline. A later analysis defined each TCR beta chain by its CDR3 amino acid sequence plus V-gene family, and excluded reads lacking a unique V-gene family. In a later analysis, around 650 highly shared, low-generation-probability nucleotide sequences were removed to address suspected cross-contamination and a sequencing artifact. For each public chain, a later analysis derived a clonal expansion index from normalized ranks of inferred template counts within each repertoire. Generation probabilities in a later analysis came from a VDJ recombination model fitted to out-of-frame rearrangements, and those results were checked against IGoR. A later analysis scored TCR-TCR, TCR-HLA and TCR-CMV co-occurrence with hypergeometric tests, applying a repertoire-size bias correction to TCR pairs. A later analysis estimated false discovery rates by permuting HLA or CMV assignments 20 times. In a later analysis, co-occurring TCRs were grouped using DBSCAN, and TCRdist sequence similarity was added for clustering within HLA-allele-positive subsets. Repertoires with fewer than 30,000 or more than 120,000 public chains, plus five repertoires with anomalous nucleotide sharing, were excluded from co-occurrence clustering. This is the immuneACCESS table as TCRdb keeps it, with only in-frame sequences that have V and J called. A part of the clones is gone; compared with another copy, unresolved V genes explain less than half, and the rest is unexplained. Clonal size and the V and J genes are those of that table, whereas D and trimming came from the DNA. This sample has over 150,000 clones in its table, and roughly 79% of those were observed once. The ten largest clones represent about 1.5% of the sample.

Note on this clone: This receptor's antigen is unknown. Base qualities were left out, and no much larger clone turns up one base away.

There are 13 amino acids in the CDR3, from cysteine to phenylalanine inclusive. Only the CDR3 portion is preserved as DNA: 39 bases, with reading frame beginning at the first base. Deletion took 3 bases off V and 6 bases off J, with a span of 11 bases between the germline ends. CDR1 SNHLY and CDR2 FYNNEI are derived from the germline V gene. This chain joins TRBV2 to TRBJ1-1; tentative D gene TRBD1, with 6 bases matching. This sequence was found in a young woman in good health and CMV-seronegative. The material sequenced was PBMCs. The CDR3 corresponds to CASSDYQGSEAFF. DNA sequence: TGTGCCAGCAGTGATTATCAGGGGTCTGAAGCTTTCTTT. Supplemented by the reference TRBV2 and TRBJ1-1 proteins around the CDR3, the complete variable domain is EPEVTQTPSHQVTQMGQEVILRCVPISNHLYFYWYRQILGQKVEFLVSFYNNEISEKSEIFDDQFSVERPDGSNFTLKIRSTKLEDSAMYFCASSDYQGSEAFFGQGTRLTVV.